Below, 6 T cell receptor beta chains from the same sample are listed, as sequenced in a study of T cells expressing NK-cell markers. With the 5' RACE reads reprocessed, TCRdb shows one record per CDR3 protein and no DNA. The sample data list 140,000 to 150,000 distinct CDR3 sequences. Sequencing was performed on blood T cells: a sorted CD56 or NKG2C T cell subset, CD4+ or CD8+ T cells, or bulk PBMC T cells (not recorded which). These receptors all come from a man aged 18 to 30 in good health.

The genes are TRBV12-3 or TRBV12-4 and TRBJ2-2; the D call from TCRdb, TRBD1, cannot be confirmed without DNA. The CDR3 length is 15 residues. CDR3 residues: CASSLTGTNTGELFF.

V usage is TRBV28 and J usage is TRBJ2-7; the D call of TRBD1 rests on TCRdb alone, since no DNA is present to check it. The CDR3 spans 15 residues. Germline V gene sequence: CDR1 MDHEN, CDR2 SYDVKM. CDR3 sequence reads: CASSLFGDREGEQYF.

This rearrangement joins TRBV4-1 to TRBJ2-3; TCRdb lists TRBD2, though no DNA is available to test this call. The germline CDR1 and CDR2 sequences are MGHRA and YSYEKL. This CDR3 spans 14 amino acids. CDR3 amino acids: CASSQREGSDTQYF.

The gene calls are TRBV27 and TRBJ2-5; TCRdb outputs TRBD1, but without DNA this stays unchecked. The germline V gene encodes CDR1 MNHEY and CDR2 SMNVEV (reference sequence). CDR3 length equals 12 residues. This chain's CDR3 is CASSTWGETQYF.

The gene calls are TRBV20-1 and TRBJ2-1; the D call of TRBD2 rests on TCRdb alone, since no DNA is present to check it. Per the germline V gene, CDR1 is DFQATT and CDR2 is SNEGSKA (reference sequence). This CDR3 is built from 17 residues. CDR3: CSASSERGGGRYNEQFF.

J is TRBJ2-5 and V is TRBV20-1; as DNA is missing, the TRBD2 call by TCRdb cannot be tested. Per germline, CDR1 DFQATT and CDR2 SNEGSKA (reference sequence). The CDR3 is made up of 17 amino acids. This chain's CDR3 is CSARGTSGRGGVETQYF.